The 30 T cell receptor beta chains in this list originate from one sample, sequenced in a study of early stage breast cancer tumors. TCRdb keeps only in-frame clones here, not all; method: immunoSEQ multiplex PCR. This sample has roughly 34,000 clones, with 70% to 80% found just once. Sequenced: blood. The source is a person in their sixties with breast cancer.

The chain joins TRBV18 to TRBJ2-1; 11 bases are shared with TRBD1. Germline V lookup: CDR1 KGHSH, CDR2 LQKENI. This CDR3 is built from 16 residues. Germline trimming cut 1 base from V and 2 bases from J; bases unmatched to any gene: 1. Here the CDR3 DNA reads TGTGCCAGCTCACCACAGGGACAGGGGGCCTACAATGAGCAGTTCTTC. This sequence encodes CASSPQGQGAYNEQFF.

The chain is built from TRBV6-1 and TRBJ2-7, with 8 bases aligning to TRBD1. With 10 bases clipped from V and 5 bases from J, the junction kept 10 bases outside the gene matches. Germline V CDR1 and CDR2: MNHNS, SASEGT. The CDR3 has 13 amino acids. The CDR3 DNA reads as TGTGCCACCAGGACAGGGACTCGGAACGAGCAGTACTTC. Translated, it gives CATRTGTRNEQYF.

The rearrangement joins TRBV5-1 to TRBJ1-1; D perhaps matches TRBD1 (5 bases). This CDR3 has 14 residues. Germline-derived CDR1 and CDR2 are SGHRS and YFSETQ. V lost 4 bases to trimming and J lost 3 bases, with 13 bases between them. As DNA, the CDR3 is TGCGCCAGCAGCCTTGATGGACAAGACACTGAAGCTTTCTTT. This translates into CASSLDGQDTEAFF.

This clone was observed a handful of times. This chain connects TRBV30 to TRBJ1-1; D ambiguous. Germline CDR1 and CDR2: GTSNPN and SVGIG (reference sequence). The CDR3 is 12 amino acids. V was trimmed by 4 bases and J by 4 bases, leaving 10 bases between them. The CDR3 loop is CAWKRLGTEAFF. The CDR3 DNA is TGTGCCTGGAAGAGGTTAGGCACTGAAGCTTTCTTT.

The chain links TRBV29-1 to TRBJ2-7; D is possibly TRBD2 (5 bases). Trimming cost V 4 bases and J 2 bases, with 6 bases left between them. This CDR3 is built from 11 residues. Germline CDR1 and CDR2: SQVTM and ANQGSEA. CDR3 in DNA: TGCAGCGTTGTACTAGCCTACGAGCAGTACTTC. It translates to CSVVLAYEQYF.

This sequence joins TRBV6-1 and TRBJ2-5, with TRBD1 matching 7 bases. After removal of 5 bases from V and 5 bases from J, the junction contained 8 bases not matched to a gene. CDR3 length equals 14 residues. The germline V gene encodes CDR1 MNHNS and CDR2 SASEGT. CDR3 residues: CASSLDRVEETQYF. In DNA, the CDR3 is TGTGCCAGCAGTCTTGACAGGGTGGAGGAGACCCAGTACTTC.

The genes are TRBV4-1 and TRBJ1-4, with a tentative D call TRBD1 (5 bases). V was cut by 0 bases and J by 11 bases, with 19 bases left in between. Per germline, CDR1 MGHRA and CDR2 YSYEKL. This CDR3 comprises 16 residues. Here the CDR3 reads CASSQEAWQGYVKLFF. The CDR3 region has the DNA TGCGCCAGCAGCCAAGAAGCCTGGCAGGGTTATGTGAAACTGTTTTTT.

This chain uses TRBV7-2 with TRBJ2-1; 14 nucleotides match TRBD2. Germline V gene sequence: CDR1 SGHTA, CDR2 FQGNSA. The junction had 6 bases not matched to a gene; V was cut back by 2 bases and J by 12 bases. CDR3 length: 15 amino acids. The CDR3 loop reads CASSLNRLAGGPQFF. The CDR3, as DNA: TGTGCCAGCAGCTTAAACCGACTAGCGGGGGGGCCGCAGTTCTTC.

The gene calls are TRBV5-1 and TRBJ2-2; D unresolved. CDR3 length equals 16 residues. Germline loops: CDR1 SGHRS, CDR2 YFSETQ. V was pared by 0 bases and J by 2 bases, with 11 bases between. The CDR3 reads CASSLGRSANTGELFF. The CDR3 DNA reads as TGCGCCAGCAGCTTGGGACGGAGCGCCAACACCGGGGAGCTGTTTTTT.

V is TRBV25-1 and J is TRBJ1-1, with a possible D match to TRBD1 (5 bases). Germline V gene sequence: CDR1 MGHDK, CDR2 SYGVNS. With 4 bases removed from V and 1 base from J, the gap between germline ends came to 19 bases. This CDR3 comprises 17 residues. Here the CDR3 DNA reads TGTGCCAGCAGTGGATATCCGGGGCAGGGCAGGAACACTGAAGCTTTCTTT. This codes for CASSGYPGQGRNTEAFF.

The chain has TRBV19 and TRBJ2-3; 14 nucleotides match TRBD2. The V and J ends lost 5 bases and 1 base, in that order; junction bases with no gene match: 11. The CDR3 has 19 amino acids. Germline-derived CDR1 and CDR2 are LNHDA and SQIVND (reference sequence). The CDR3 DNA reads TGTGCCAGTAGTTCGCTGACTAGCGGGAGGGGATATGGCACAGATACGCAGTATTTT. Amino acids: CASSSLTSGRGYGTDTQYF.

The count of this clone is one. The chain carries TRBV6-1 and TRBJ2-7; D may be TRBD1 or TRBD2 (5 bases each). Trimming left V 5 bases short and J 3 bases short, with 17 bases between. The CDR3 loop spans 15 amino acids. Germline V lookup: CDR1 MNHNS, CDR2 SASEGT. The CDR3 reads CASSRSGTVSYEQYF. DNA of the CDR3: TGTGCCAGCAGTCGGTCGGGGACGGTAAGCTACGAGCAGTACTTC.

The chain links TRBV5-1 to TRBJ2-1, with D uncertain. From germline, CDR1 is SGHRS and CDR2 YFSETQ. Trimming removed 0 bases at V and 4 bases at J, with 11 bases between. The CDR3 runs 15 residues. The CDR3 nucleotides read TGCGCCAGCAGCTTGGGTGGGTGGGCTTACAATGAGCAGTTCTTC. Protein sequence: CASSLGGWAYNEQFF.

This chain uses TRBV4-1 with TRBJ2-3; 7 bases align to TRBD2. This CDR3 spans 16 amino acids. With 1 base clipped from V and 4 bases from J, the junction kept 8 bases outside the gene matches. The germline gives CDR1 MGHRA, CDR2 YSYEKL. CDR3 DNA sequence: TGCGCCAGCAGCCAAGGACTAGCCGATCCCCCAGATACGCAGTATTTT. As protein: CASSQGLADPPDTQYF.

The chain couples TRBV6-5 to TRBJ1-2, with 8 bases matching TRBD1. The CDR3 sequence is 14 residues long. The J segment lost 8 bases and the V segment lost 5 bases, leaving 10 bases of the junction unmatched. Germline CDR1 is MNHEY and CDR2 is SVGAGI. The CDR3 DNA reads as TGTGCCAGCAGTCCCCGGACAGGGACAATAGGCTACACCTTC. Translating gives CASSPRTGTIGYTF.

V is TRBV9 and J is TRBJ2-2; possibly TRBD1 for D (5 bases). CDR3 length equals 13 residues. V gave up 0 bases and J gave up 6 bases, with 6 bases separating them. In germline, CDR1 is SGDLS, CDR2 YYNGEE. CDR3 in amino acids: CASSVVGAGELFF. DNA of the CDR3: TGTGCCAGCAGCGTAGTAGGGGCCGGGGAGCTGTTTTTT.

The chain recombines TRBV29-1 with TRBJ1-2; D possibly corresponds to TRBD1 (5 bases). The CDR3 has 13 residues. V was shortened by 0 bases and J by 4 bases, with 9 bases between the two germline ends. The germline V gene encodes CDR1 SQVTM and CDR2 ANQGSEA. The CDR3 bases are TGCAGCGTTGAAGATCTGGGGGTCTATGGCTACACCTTC. Encoded protein: CSVEDLGVYGYTF.

V is TRBV28 and J is TRBJ1-1; D not resolved. The CDR3 loop spans 13 amino acids. Trimming took off 6 bases at V and 5 bases at J, with 13 bases between the two ends. Germline loops: CDR1 MDHEN, CDR2 SYDVKM. As DNA, the CDR3 is TGTGCCAGCAGACTCAGTGGGGTTACTGAAGCTTTCTTT. It encodes CASRLSGVTEAFF.

This chain connects TRBV1 to TRBJ2-3. TRBV1 is a pseudogene segment. The CDR3 runs 12 residues. This CDR3 is CTSSRGTDTQYF. The DNA for the CDR3 is TGCACCAGCAGCCGGGGCACAGATACGCAGTATTTT.

The chain is built from TRBV7-6 and TRBJ2-3; TRBD2 might be the D (6 bases). Germline V CDR1 and CDR2: SGHVS, FNYEAQ. V shed 0 bases and J shed 4 bases, with 17 bases lying between them. The CDR3 covers 17 residues. The CDR3: CASSLAIAEKGADTQYF. The CDR3 nucleotides are TGTGCCAGCAGCTTAGCTATAGCGGAGAAGGGAGCAGATACGCAGTATTTT.

This clone was counted once. V and J are TRBV19 and TRBJ1-5; D perhaps matches TRBD1 (5 bases). Germline V gene sequence: CDR1 LNHDA, CDR2 SQIVND (reference sequence). This CDR3 contains 14 residues. V shed 5 bases and J shed 2 bases, with 10 bases lying between them. The DNA for the CDR3 is TGTGCCAGTAGTTCCTTGGGACGCAATCAGCCCCAGCATTTT. This gives the protein CASSSLGRNQPQHF.

This clone was seen more than once but under ten times. J is TRBJ1-1 and V is TRBV7-9; possibly TRBD1 for D (6 bases). The CDR3 sequence is 15 residues long. Between the trimmed V and J ends, which lost 3 bases and 1 base, there was a span of 12 bases. Germline V CDR1 and CDR2: SEHNR, FQNEAQ (reference sequence). The CDR3 is CASSFLGQKNTEAFF. For the CDR3, the DNA is TGTGCCAGCAGCTTTCTCGGACAGAAGAACACTGAAGCTTTCTTT.

This clone was recorded once. The V and J genes are TRBV7-2 and TRBJ2-7; D is uncertain. The CDR3 is made up of 17 amino acids. With 5 bases removed from V and 2 bases from J, the gap between germline ends came to 22 bases. CDR1 and CDR2 from the germline V gene are SGHTA and FQGNSA. The DNA of the CDR3 is TGTGCCAGCAGCGTGGACGGCCCGGCGCCCTTGGCCTACGAGCAGTACTTC. As protein: CASSVDGPAPLAYEQYF.

This clone was seen more than once but under ten times. The V gene is TRBV5-1, the J gene TRBJ1-2, with D tentatively TRBD1 (5 bases). CDR1 SGHRS and CDR2 YFSETQ come from the germline V gene. The CDR3 has 13 residues. Deletions cut 5 bases from V and 3 bases from J, with 11 bases between. Here the CDR3 DNA reads TGCGCCAGCAGTCATGGGGCAGACTATGGCTACACCTTC. Translating gives CASSHGADYGYTF.

V and J are TRBV7-8 and TRBJ1-2; 7 nucleotides line up with TRBD1. CDR3 size: 14 residues. The germline gives CDR1 SGHVS, CDR2 FQNEAQ. V lost 2 bases, J lost 2 bases, and 2 bases stayed unmatched. This CDR3 is CASSLMTGNYGYTF. CDR3 coding DNA: TGTGCCAGCAGCTTAATGACAGGGAACTATGGCTACACCTTC.

The chain is built from TRBV6-5 and TRBJ1-1, with D tentatively TRBD1 (5 bases). The V gene's germline CDR1 is MNHEY and CDR2 SVGAGI. The CDR3 is 12 amino acids. V was cut by 6 bases and J by 11 bases, with 16 bases left in between. CDR3 in amino acids: CASRLLQGSAFF. The CDR3, as DNA: TGTGCCAGCAGGCTCCTCCAGGGAAGTGCTTTCTTT.

The chain carries TRBV28 and TRBJ1-4, with 8 bases that match TRBD1. Germline assignment: CDR1 MDHEN and CDR2 SYDVKM. The CDR3 sequence is 14 residues long. After removal of 6 bases from V and 8 bases from J, the junction contained 8 bases not matched to a gene. The CDR3 DNA sequence: TGTGCCAGCAGGGTAGACAGGGGAGGGGAAAAACTGTTTTTT. Translating gives CASRVDRGGEKLFF. Drawing the rest from reference TRBV28 and TRBJ1-4, the complete variable domain is DVKVTQSSRYLVKRTGEKVFLECVQDMDHENMFWYRQDPGLGLRLIYFSYDVKMKEKGDIPEGYSVSREKKERFSLILESASTNQTSMYLCASRVDRGGEKLFFGSGTQLSVL.

The rearrangement links TRBV9 to TRBJ1-3; D unresolved. The CDR3 length is 16 residues. CDR1 is SGDLS and CDR2 is YYNGEE in the germline V gene. V was shortened by 0 bases and J by 0 bases, with 10 bases between the two germline ends. The CDR3 protein is CASSVDWQNSGNTIYF. The CDR3 coding sequence is TGTGCCAGCAGCGTAGACTGGCAGAACTCTGGAAACACCATATATTTT.

The CDR3 sequence: CASKGTGGPAFF. Here the CDR3 DNA reads TGTGCCAGCAAAGGGACAGGGGGACCGGCTTTCTTT. The chain uses TRBV11-2 and TRBJ1-1; 11 bases match TRBD1. Germline V lookup: CDR1 SGHAT, CDR2 FQNNGV. J gave up 11 bases and V 7 bases, and 6 bases lay outside the gene matches. The CDR3 loop spans 12 amino acids.

J is TRBJ2-1 and V is TRBV2, with a weak D call TRBD1 (6 bases). Trimming pared 4 bases from V and 0 bases from J, leaving 13 bases between. CDR1 is SNHLY and CDR2 is FYNNEI in the germline V gene. CDR3 length: 16 residues. DNA for the CDR3: TGTGCCAGCAGTGGGGTCAGGGGCTCCTCCTACAATGAGCAGTTCTTC. Encoded protein: CASSGVRGSSYNEQFF.